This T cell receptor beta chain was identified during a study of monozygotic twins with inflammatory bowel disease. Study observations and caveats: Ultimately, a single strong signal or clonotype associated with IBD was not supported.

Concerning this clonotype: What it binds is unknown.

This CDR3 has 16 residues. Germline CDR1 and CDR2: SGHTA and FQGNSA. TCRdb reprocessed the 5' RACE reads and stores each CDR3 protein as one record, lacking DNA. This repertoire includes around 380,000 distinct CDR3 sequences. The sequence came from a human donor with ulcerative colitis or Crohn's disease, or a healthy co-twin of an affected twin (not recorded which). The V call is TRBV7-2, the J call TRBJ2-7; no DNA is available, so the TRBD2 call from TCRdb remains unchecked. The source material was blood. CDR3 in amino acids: CASSPHPGLATYEQYF.